This T cell receptor beta chain was identified during a study of cytomegalovirus exposure and HLA in healthy donors. Study results and caveats: Owing to their indistinguishability, certain V segments, notably TRBV6-2 and TRBV6-3, were excluded. Later work showed greater clonal expansion in HLA-associated TCR beta chains than in equally common others. Across donors, sequencing depth was assumed by presence/absence analyses to be roughly uniform.

V was clipped by 5 bases and J by 0 bases, with 11 bases between them. The CDR3 is made up of 15 amino acids. In germline, CDR1 is SGHTA, CDR2 FQGTGA. As regards this clone: Its matching antigen is unknown.

The primer mix had 60 Vbeta and 13 Jbeta primers. Assay: immunoSEQ multiplex PCR; the TCRdb copy retains only in-frame clones and omits some. This table has about 150,000 clones, 55% to 70% appearing once. The rearrangement joins TRBV7-3 to TRBJ2-1; no definite D call. The receptor's source is a woman in her fifties or sixties in good health and CMV-seropositive. The specimen sequenced was PBMCs. Written as DNA, the CDR3 is TGTGCCAGCAGCCCCCGCGTTAGCTCCTACAATGAGCAGTTCTTC. Its translation: CASSPRVSSYNEQFF.